This record looks at one TCR beta chain sequence and its context. The data were taken from a study of identical twins. MiXCR, run by TCRdb on the 5' RACE reads, gives a single entry per CDR3 protein. This sample yields about 520,000 distinct CDR3 sequences, of which less than 25% are seen a single time; around 0.9% belongs to the top ten. These same records also appear under a second study, on T cells expressing NK-cell markers. That investigation notes: Topping the CD3+CD56-NKG2C+ fraction as well were these clonotypes, in a handful of donors.

The sample consisted of CD4+ T cells sorted from blood. This receptor was obtained from a woman under 30 in good health.

The CDR3 DNA reads as TGTGCCAGCGGTCAGGGACAGGGGATAATCCAGCCCCAGCATTTT. Its protein is CASGQGQGIIQPQHF. The rearrangement links TRBV27 to TRBJ1-5; 10 nucleotides line up with TRBD1. The CDR3 runs to 15 residues. V gave up 8 bases and J gave up 7 bases; unmatched junction bases: 11. Germline V gene lookup returns CDR1 MNHEY and CDR2 SMNVEV (reference sequence).